This record looks at one TCR beta chain sequence and its context. Its matching antigen is unknown. Described time point: week 5, during vaccination. The content of each vaccine dose was 300 ug of mutant IDH1 20-mer peptide, and topical imiquimod accompanied it. V was trimmed by 4 bases and J by 2 bases, leaving 11 bases between them. From germline, CDR1 is SNHLY and CDR2 FYNNEI. The CDR3 extends over 14 amino acids. These data come from a study of a mutant IDH1 vaccine in newly diagnosed glioma. Sequenced by immunoSEQ multiplex PCR; TCRdb stores in-frame clones only, minus some. The sample lists some 25,000 clones; about 77% were seen once.

The V and J genes are TRBV2 and TRBJ1-1, with D perhaps TRBD1 (5 bases). The receptor was derived from a man aged 40-50 years with glioma. The sample in question was PBMCs, obtained from a glioma patient whose treatment included an IDH1 peptide vaccine. CDR3 sequence: CASSVGRRNTEAFF. The CDR3, as DNA: TGTGCCAGCAGTGTGGGACGGCGAAACACTGAAGCTTTCTTT.